The rows below give T cell receptor beta chains drawn from one sample of a study of T cell responses to AZD1222 COVID-19 vaccine. TCRdb's copy holds only in-frame clones and misses some; the assay was immunoSEQ multiplex PCR. The sample shows some 130,000 clones, roughly 92% of them seen only once. This sample comprised peripheral blood, obtained 28 days after the second AZD1222 dose. The source is an adult who received the AZD1222 COVID-19 vaccine. Both conserved end residues are part of each CDR3. Fields, in order: V gene, J gene, clone size, D gene, CDR3 protein, CDR3 DNA. The D gene is left open where the match is weak. Clone size is shown for a subset of rows, as once, few, many or a class of expanded clone.

V: TRBV5-4; J: TRBJ2-1; size: -; D: TRBD2; CDR3: CASSVTSGHTYNEQFF; DNA: TGTGCCAGCAGTGTGACTAGCGGTCATACCTACAATGAGCAGTTCTTC
V: TRBV6-1; J: TRBJ1-1; size: -; D: -; CDR3: CASSAPFRVVNTEAFF; DNA: TGTGCCAGCAGTGCCCCCTTCAGGGTTGTGAACACTGAAGCTTTCTTT
V: TRBV7-8; J: TRBJ2-3; size: -; D: -; CDR3: CASSTLRGRDTQYF; DNA: TGTGCCAGCAGCACCCTCCGGGGGCGGGATACGCAGTATTTT
V: TRBV5-4; J: TRBJ1-2; size: -; D: TRBD1; CDR3: CASSTGGSAQNSGYTF; DNA: TGTGCCAGCAGTACAGGGGGATCGGCGCAGAACTCTGGCTACACCTTC
V: TRBV6-4; J: TRBJ1-2; size: -; D: TRBD1; CDR3: CASGADRGPHYGYTF; DNA: TGTGCCAGCGGGGCGGACAGGGGGCCACACTATGGCTACACCTTC
V: TRBV11-3; J: TRBJ2-2; size: -; D: -; CDR3: CASSTPDYTNTGELFF; DNA: TGTGCCAGCAGCACCCCAGACTACACGAACACCGGGGAGCTGTTTTTT
V: TRBV6-2/TRBV6-3; J: TRBJ2-3; size: -; D: TRBD2; CDR3: CASSGLAGGISDTQYF; DNA: TGTGCCAGCAGTGGACTAGCGGGGGGGATATCAGATACGCAGTATTTT
V: TRBV27; J: TRBJ2-7; size: -; D: -; CDR3: CASSLGRGGLYEQYF; DNA: TGTGCCAGCAGTTTGGGCAGAGGAGGCCTCTACGAGCAGTACTTC
V: TRBV7-2; J: TRBJ2-3; size: -; D: TRBD2; CDR3: CASSLEGGTDTQYF; DNA: TGTGCCAGCAGCTTAGAGGGAGGGACAGATACGCAGTATTTT
V: TRBV5-1; J: TRBJ2-4; size: -; D: -; CDR3: CASSFQQGGTSAKNIQYF; DNA: TGCGCCAGCAGCTTCCAACAAGGGGGGACCTCAGCCAAAAACATTCAGTACTTC
V: TRBV7-2; J: TRBJ2-2; size: once; D: TRBD2; CDR3: CASSLPLAVGTGELFF; DNA: TGTGCCAGCAGCTTACCCCTAGCGGTCGGGACCGGGGAGCTGTTTTTT
V: TRBV3-1/TRBV3-2; J: TRBJ2-7; size: -; D: TRBD2; CDR3: CASSQGKGLEAGAPYEQYF; DNA: TGTGCCAGCAGCCAGGGAAAGGGTCTAGAAGCGGGGGCCCCCTACGAGCAGTACTTC
V: TRBV6-5; J: TRBJ1-1; size: -; D: -; CDR3: CASKLDRIPEAFF; DNA: TGTGCCAGCAAACTAGACAGGATCCCTGAAGCTTTCTTT
V: TRBV2; J: TRBJ1-5; size: -; D: TRBD1; CDR3: CASRDDRVFAPQHF; DNA: TGTGCCAGCAGGGACGACAGGGTGTTCGCGCCCCAGCATTTT
V: TRBV30; J: TRBJ1-6; size: -; D: -; CDR3: CAWSVTGGGGNSPLHF; DNA: TGTGCCTGGAGTGTGACAGGTGGGGGGGGCAATTCACCCCTCCACTTT
V: TRBV7-2; J: TRBJ2-1; size: -; D: -; CDR3: CASSRISPREQFF; DNA: TGTGCCAGCAGCCGTATTAGCCCCCGTGAGCAGTTCTTC
V: TRBV9; J: TRBJ1-2; size: -; D: TRBD1; CDR3: CASSVGPGTGDIYGYTF; DNA: TGTGCCAGCAGCGTAGGCCCCGGGACAGGGGATATCTATGGCTACACCTTC
V: TRBV6-1; J: TRBJ2-1; size: -; D: -; CDR3: CASSEVGPYNEQFF; DNA: TGTGCCAGCAGTGAAGTAGGACCTTACAATGAGCAGTTCTTC
V: TRBV15; J: TRBJ2-3; size: -; D: -; CDR3: CATSLRTNPGTDTQYF; DNA: TGTGCCACCAGCCTACGTACTAACCCTGGCACAGATACGCAGTATTTT
V: TRBV28; J: TRBJ2-7; size: -; D: TRBD2; CDR3: CASSPVAGVDEQYF; DNA: TGTGCCAGCAGTCCCGTGGCGGGAGTCGACGAGCAGTACTTC
V: TRBV19; J: TRBJ2-5; size: few; D: TRBD1; CDR3: CASSAGTGLRETQYF; DNA: TGTGCCAGTAGTGCCGGGACAGGGCTCCGAGAGACCCAGTACTTC
V: TRBV19; J: TRBJ1-1; size: -; D: -; CDR3: CASSNDRRGNTEAFF; DNA: TGTGCCAGTAGTAATGACAGGAGGGGGAACACTGAAGCTTTCTTT
V: TRBV4-2; J: TRBJ1-1; size: -; D: TRBD1; CDR3: CASSPGQGAVTEAFF; DNA: TGTGCCAGCAGCCCTGGACAGGGGGCTGTCACTGAAGCTTTCTTT
V: TRBV13; J: TRBJ2-1; size: few; D: -; CDR3: CASSSDYNEQFF; DNA: TGTGCCAGCAGCTCGGACTATAATGAGCAGTTCTTC
V: TRBV18; J: TRBJ2-2; size: -; D: TRBD2; CDR3: CASSPRPSGGPTGELFF; DNA: TGTGCCAGCTCACCAAGGCCTAGCGGGGGTCCCACCGGGGAGCTGTTTTTT
V: TRBV7-2; J: TRBJ1-6; size: -; D: -; CDR3: CASSFGHPNSPLHF; DNA: TGTGCCAGCAGCTTTGGACACCCTAATTCACCCCTCCACTTT
V: TRBV6-6; J: TRBJ1-1; size: -; D: TRBD1; CDR3: CASSDRTGQNTEAFF; DNA: TGTGCCAGCAGTGACAGGACAGGCCAGAACACTGAAGCTTTCTTT
V: TRBV7-8; J: TRBJ1-6; size: -; D: TRBD1; CDR3: CASSLGYRDRVSPLHF; DNA: TGTGCCAGCAGCTTAGGATATCGGGACAGGGTTTCACCCCTCCACTTT